This T cell receptor (beta chain) was sequenced for a study of T cell clones after liver transplantation. At the level of the study: Three of the eight recipients were HCV-positive; the rest had non-autoimmune, non-viral transplant indications.

Produced via immunoSEQ multiplex PCR; TCRdb's table is partial and in-frame only. Here the sample spans roughly 15,000 clones, approximately 77% being singletons. This clone was observed a handful of times. The germline V and J ends were trimmed by 0 bases and 2 bases, with 5 bases remaining between them. This CDR3 region has 13 residues. Germline CDR1 is SEHNR and CDR2 is FQNEAQ (reference sequence). The chain is built from TRBV7-9 and TRBJ2-7; D not resolved. Sequenced here: CD8+ T cells from blood, sampled around 48 months after liver transplant. This receptor was obtained from a human patient who received a liver transplant. The graft donor may account for some of the T cells. CDR3 region: CASSLANPYEQYF. In DNA form, the CDR3 reads TGTGCCAGCAGCTTAGCGAACCCCTACGAGCAGTACTTC.